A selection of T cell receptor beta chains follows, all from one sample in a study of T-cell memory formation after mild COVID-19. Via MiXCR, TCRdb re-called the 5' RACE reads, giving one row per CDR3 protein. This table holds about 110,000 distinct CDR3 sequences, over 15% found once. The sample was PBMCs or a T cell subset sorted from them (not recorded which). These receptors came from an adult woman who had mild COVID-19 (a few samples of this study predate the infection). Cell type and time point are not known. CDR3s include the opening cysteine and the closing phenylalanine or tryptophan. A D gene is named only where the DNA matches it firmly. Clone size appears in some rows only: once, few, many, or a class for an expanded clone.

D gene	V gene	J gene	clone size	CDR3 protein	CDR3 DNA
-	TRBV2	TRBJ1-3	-	CAGQPGVGVENTIYF	TGTGCCGGACAACCAGGGGTTGGTGTAGAAAACACCATATATTTT
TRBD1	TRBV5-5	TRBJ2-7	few	CASSFGQGVPYEQYF	TGTGCCAGCAGCTTCGGACAGGGAGTCCCCTACGAGCAGTACTTC
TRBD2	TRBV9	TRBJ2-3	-	CASSLAGSAGDTQYF	TGTGCCAGCAGTCTAGCGGGATCAGCGGGGGATACGCAGTATTTT
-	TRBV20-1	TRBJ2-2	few	CSARRQLTGELFF	TGCAGTGCTCGAAGGCAGTTAACCGGGGAGCTGTTTTTT
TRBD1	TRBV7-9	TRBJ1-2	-	CASSAPLGDRAPFNYGYTF	TGTGCCAGCAGCGCACCTCTTGGGGACAGGGCCCCGTTTAACTATGGCTACACCTTC
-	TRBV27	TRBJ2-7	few	CASSYAGEEYEQYF	TGTGCCAGCAGTTATGCAGGGGAGGAGTACGAGCAGTACTTC
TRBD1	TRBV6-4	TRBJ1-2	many	CASSDGSDRGLNGYTF	TGTGCCAGCAGTGACGGTTCCGACAGGGGGTTGAATGGCTACACCTTC
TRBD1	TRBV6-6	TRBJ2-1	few	CASSYSTGGSTNEQFF	TGTGCCAGCAGTTATTCGACAGGGGGCAGTACGAATGAGCAGTTCTTC
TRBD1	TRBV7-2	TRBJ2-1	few	CASSLRDRANEQFF	TGTGCCAGCAGCTTAAGGGACAGGGCCAATGAGCAGTTCTTC
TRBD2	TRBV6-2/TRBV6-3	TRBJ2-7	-	CASHFGGDEQYF	TGTGCCAGTCACTTCGGGGGGGACGAGCAGTACTTC
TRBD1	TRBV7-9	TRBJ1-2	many	CASSLVGTDRYGYTF	TGTGCCAGCAGCTTAGTCGGGACAGACCGCTATGGCTACACCTTC
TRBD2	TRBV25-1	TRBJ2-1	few	CASRGGPDLPSYNEQFF	TGTGCCTCTCGGGGGGGTCCAGACCTCCCTTCCTACAATGAGCAGTTCTTC
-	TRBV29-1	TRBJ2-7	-	CSVAWTSSYEQYF	TGCAGCGTTGCCTGGACAAGCTCCTACGAGCAGTACTTC
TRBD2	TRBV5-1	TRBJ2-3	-	CASSHTPSGRISDTQYF	TGCGCCAGCAGCCATACTCCTAGCGGGAGAATATCGGATACGCAGTATTTT
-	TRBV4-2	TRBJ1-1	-	CASSQDPPWGGGARTEAFF	TGTGCCAGCAGCCAAGATCCGCCTTGGGGGGGCGGTGCTCGGACTGAAGCTTTCTTT
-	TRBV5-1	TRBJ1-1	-	CASSLAAENTEAFF	TGCGCCAGCAGCTTGGCGGCCGAGAACACTGAAGCTTTCTTT
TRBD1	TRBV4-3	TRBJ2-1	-	CASSQAQGAYNEQFF	TGCGCCAGCAGCCAAGCTCAGGGGGCATACAATGAGCAGTTCTTC
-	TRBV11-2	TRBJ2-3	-	CASSLVGGSTDTQYF	TGTGCCAGCAGCTTAGTCGGCGGGAGCACAGATACGCAGTATTTT
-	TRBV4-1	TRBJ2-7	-	CASSQIWGNEQYF	TGCGCCAGCAGCCAAATTTGGGGGAACGAGCAGTACTTC
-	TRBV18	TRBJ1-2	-	CASSPDPNYGYTF	TGTGCCAGCTCACCAGATCCTAACTATGGCTACACCTTC
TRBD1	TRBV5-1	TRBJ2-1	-	CASSSTGGDYNEQFF	TGCGCCAGCAGCTCAACAGGGGGCGACTACAATGAGCAGTTCTTC
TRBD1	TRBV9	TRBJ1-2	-	CASSVGTGATLYGYTF	TGTGCCAGCAGCGTTGGGACAGGGGCAACACTCTATGGCTACACCTTC
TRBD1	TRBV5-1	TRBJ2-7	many	CASSLGTGTYEQYF	TGTGCCAGCAGTTTAGGGACAGGAACCTACGAGCAGTACTTC
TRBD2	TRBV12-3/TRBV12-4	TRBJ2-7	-	CASSLGGGPNEQYF	TGTGCCAGCAGTTTAGGGGGAGGGCCTAACGAGCAGTACTTC
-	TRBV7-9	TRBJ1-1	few	CASSRASAWDTEAFF	TGTGCCAGTAGCCGGGCAAGCGCCTGGGACACTGAAGCTTTCTTT
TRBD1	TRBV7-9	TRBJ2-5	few	CASSLVGQGLETQYF	TGTGCCAGCAGCTTAGTTGGACAGGGATTAGAGACCCAGTACTTC
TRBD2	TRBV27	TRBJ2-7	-	CASRGLAGPYEQYF	TGTGCCAGCAGGGGACTAGCGGGACCCTACGAGCAGTACTTC
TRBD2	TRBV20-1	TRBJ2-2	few	CSARILAGVDTGELFF	TGCAGTGCTAGAATACTAGCGGGGGTTGACACCGGGGAGCTGTTTTTT